These 5 T cell receptor beta chains originate from one sample sequenced in a study of cytomegalovirus exposure and HLA in healthy donors. The primer mix had 60 Vbeta and 13 Jbeta primers. Libraries were prepared by immunoSEQ multiplex PCR; TCRdb keeps only in-frame clonotypes and omits some of them. The table lists fewer than 200,000 clones, roughly 80% of them singletons, with about 1.7% in the top ten. The sequencing input was PBMCs. The origin of the receptors is a woman under 30 in good health and CMV-seronegative.

As to this clone: Compared with germline, one end of the junction differs, possibly owing to a read error. The chain employs TRBV7-9 and TRBJ2-3, with 8 bases fitting TRBD2. The CDR3 consists of 16 residues. In germline, CDR1 is SEHNR, CDR2 FQNEAQ (reference sequence). The CDR3 coding sequence is TGTTCCAGCAGCTTAGGGGGACTAGGAAACACAGATACGCAGTATTTT. It is translated as CSSSLGGLGNTDTQYF.

The chain has TRBV27 and TRBJ2-3; 7 nucleotides agree with TRBD1. The CDR3 contains 19 residues. Trimming cost V 1 base and J 2 bases; bases outside gene matches: 15. Germline V CDR1 and CDR2: MNHEY, SMNVEV (reference sequence). CDR3 amino acids: CASSLLSQVGQGDTDTQYF. The CDR3 region has the DNA TGTGCCAGCAGTTTATTATCCCAGGTGGGGCAGGGGGACACAGATACGCAGTATTTT.

The V and J genes are TRBV5-4 and TRBJ2-2; 12 bases align to TRBD2. Germline lookup yields CDR1 SGHNT and CDR2 YYREEE (reference sequence). After removal of 4 bases from V and 5 bases from J, the junction contained 9 bases not matched to a gene. The CDR3 length is 17 residues. The CDR3 bases are TGTGCCAGCAGCCTGGGGGCTAGCGGGAGGGGGACCGGGGAGCTGTTTTTT. Translation: CASSLGASGRGTGELFF.

This sequence joins TRBV18 and TRBJ2-2; a weak D match, TRBD1 (6 bases). The CDR3 covers 17 residues. Germline CDR1 KGHSH, CDR2 LQKENI. Trimming left V 3 bases short and J 0 bases short, with 14 bases between. CDR3 bases: TGTGCCAGCTCACCTCAGAGGGACACCGCGAACACCGGGGAGCTGTTTTTT. Amino acid sequence: CASSPQRDTANTGELFF.

This clone was recorded a few times. The gene calls are TRBV11-2 and TRBJ1-2; no clear D. This CDR3 spans 14 amino acids. From germline, CDR1 is SGHAT and CDR2 FQNNGV. Trimming shortened V by 0 bases and J by 2 bases, and 7 bases separated the two germline ends. Here the CDR3 reads CASSLDAGNYGYTF. Written as DNA, the CDR3 is TGTGCCAGCAGCTTAGATGCAGGCAACTATGGCTACACCTTC.